This passage covers 29 T cell receptor beta chains from one sample sequenced in a study of blood T cell repertoires in COVID-19. Assay used: immunoSEQ multiplex PCR; TCRdb lists only in-frame clones, some missing. The repertoire includes 100,000 to 150,000 clones, about 86% of them detected once, and about 6% sits in the top ten. The sample consisted of peripheral blood. Receptor source: an elderly man with active or convalescent COVID-19.

This sequence joins TRBV10-3 and TRBJ2-7; D unresolved. Looked up from germline, CDR1 is ENHRY and CDR2 is SYGVKD. This CDR3 region has 13 residues. V was pared by 2 bases and J by 6 bases, with 11 bases between. CDR3: CAISEARESEQYF. CDR3 in DNA: TGTGCCATCAGTGAGGCCCGAGAAAGCGAGCAGTACTTC.

The V gene is TRBV9, the J gene TRBJ1-3; tentative D call: TRBD1 (6 bases). The CDR3 covers 16 residues. Germline V lookup: CDR1 SGDLS, CDR2 YYNGEE. The germline V and J ends were trimmed by 1 base and 0 bases, with 11 bases remaining between them. As DNA, the CDR3 is TGTGCCAGCAGCGTACTGGGGGCGAGCTCTGGAAACACCATATATTTT. Translated: CASSVLGASSGNTIYF.

The J gene is TRBJ2-5, the V gene TRBV4-3; D gene ambiguous. Trimming shortened V by 2 bases and J by 0 bases, and 4 bases separated the two germline ends. This CDR3 has 13 amino acids. Germline CDR1 reads LGHNA; CDR2 reads YSLEER. CDR3 sequence (DNA): TGCGCCAGCAGCCAATCCTACCAAGAGACCCAGTACTTC. Translation: CASSQSYQETQYF.

This chain links TRBV24-1 with TRBJ2-2; TRBD1 agrees at 8 bases. V trimming: 3 bases; J trimming: 3 bases; junction bases outside the gene matches: 5. Germline V gene lookup returns CDR1 KGHDR and CDR2 SFDVKD. CDR3 size: 16 residues. The DNA of the CDR3 is TGTGCCACCAGTGATCCGACAGGGGAAGACACCGGGGAGCTGTTTTTT. It translates to CATSDPTGEDTGELFF.

A single count supports this clone. The chain recombines TRBV30 with TRBJ2-1; the match to TRBD1 covers 7 bases. The CDR3 is 13 residues long. Germline lookup yields CDR1 GTSNPN and CDR2 SVGIG (reference sequence). V shed 4 bases and J 4 bases; nucleotides not matched to a gene: 4. Written as DNA, the CDR3 is TGTGCCTGGAACAGGGGACAGTACAATGAGCAGTTCTTC. It is translated as CAWNRGQYNEQFF.

The V and J genes are TRBV5-1 and TRBJ1-2; D gene unclear. CDR1 is SGHRS and CDR2 is YFSETQ in the germline V gene. There are 13 residues in the CDR3. Trimming left V 4 bases short and J 2 bases short, with 9 bases between. CDR3 nucleotides: TGCGCCAGCAGCGCCGACAAGAACTATGGCTACACCTTC. This codes for CASSADKNYGYTF. Complete variable domain (other parts from reference TRBV5-1 and TRBJ1-2): KAGVTQTPRYLIKTRGQQVTLSCSPISGHRSVSWYQQTPGQGLQFLFEYFSETQRNKGNFPGRFSGRQFSNSRSEMNVSTLELGDSALYLCASSADKNYGYTFGSGTRLTVV.

The gene calls are TRBV15 and TRBJ1-4; no reliable D call. The CDR3 runs 15 residues. Germline V gene data show CDR1 as LNHNV and CDR2 as YYDKDF (reference sequence). V gave up 4 bases and J gave up 4 bases, with 13 bases separating them. DNA of the CDR3: TGTGCCACCAGCACCAACACTTACAGTAATGAAAAACTGTTTTTT. Translating it yields CATSTNTYSNEKLFF.

The chain recombines TRBV5-1 with TRBJ2-5, with 12 bases identical to TRBD2. Germline V gene data show CDR1 as SGHRS and CDR2 as YFSETQ. The length of the CDR3 is 18 residues. V dropped 3 bases and J dropped 4; count of bases not matched to a gene: 13. The chain's CDR3 is CASSSLPLTSGGPETQYF. Here the CDR3 DNA reads TGCGCCAGCAGCTCCCTCCCCCTGACTAGCGGGGGACCAGAGACCCAGTACTTC.

This sequence joins TRBV7-2 and TRBJ1-2; D remains ambiguous. The ends were cut back, 1 base at V and 4 bases at J, with 4 bases in the middle. CDR1 is SGHTA, CDR2 FQGNSA, per germline. CDR3 length: 12 residues. The CDR3 reads CASSLDIYGYTF. In DNA, the CDR3 is TGTGCCAGCAGCTTAGACATCTATGGCTACACCTTC.

This chain joins TRBV6-2 or TRBV6-3 and TRBJ1-4, with 8 bases matching TRBD1. The J segment lost 8 bases and the V segment lost 6 bases, leaving 8 bases of the junction unmatched. The germline gives CDR1 MNHEY, CDR2 SVGEGT. The CDR3 has 14 residues. For the CDR3, the DNA is TGTGCCAGCAGCCGCGGACAGGGCGAGGAAAAACTGTTTTTT. It specifies CASSRGQGEEKLFF.

This clone was observed a few times. The genes are TRBV6-1 and TRBJ1-5; the D gene is possibly TRBD1 (5 bases). V was trimmed by 3 bases and J by 10 bases, leaving 10 bases between them. CDR3 length equals 12 residues. Germline values: CDR1 MNHNS, CDR2 SASEGT. This CDR3 is CASSDTGGPQHF. CDR3 in DNA: TGTGCCAGCAGTGACACGGGGGGTCCCCAGCATTTT.

The V call is TRBV9, the J call TRBJ2-2; 8 bases map to TRBD1. The V gene's germline CDR1 is SGDLS and CDR2 YYNGEE. The length of the CDR3 is 14 residues. With 3 bases clipped from V and 3 bases from J, the junction kept 1 base outside the gene matches. The CDR3 DNA sequence: TGTGCCAGCAGCGGACAGGGGTACACCGGGGAGCTGTTTTTT. Its protein product is CASSGQGYTGELFF. The full variable domain, its missing parts supplied by reference TRBV9 and TRBJ2-2, is DSGVTQTPKHLITATGQRVTLRCSPRSGDLSVYWYQQSLDQGLQFLIQYYNGEERAKGNILERFSAQQFPDLHSELNLSSLELGDSALYFCASSGQGYTGELFFGEGSRLTVL.

The chain carries TRBV7-9 and TRBJ1-1; maybe TRBD1 (5 bases). Looked up from germline, CDR1 is SEHNR and CDR2 is FQNEAQ (reference sequence). V was clipped by 1 base and J by 5 bases, with 14 bases between them. CDR3 length: 15 residues. CDR3 protein: CASSLGEGMGTEAFF. CDR3 coding DNA: TGTGCCAGCAGCTTAGGGGAGGGGATGGGGACTGAAGCTTTCTTT.

The chain uses TRBV4-1 and TRBJ1-2, with 7 bases identical to TRBD1. Germline CDR1 MGHRA, CDR2 YSYEKL. This CDR3 region has 14 residues. After removal of 1 base from V and 4 bases from J, the junction contained 3 bases not matched to a gene. CDR3: CASSQATGTYGYTF. CDR3 bases: TGCGCCAGCAGCCAAGCGACAGGGACCTATGGCTACACCTTC.

V and J are TRBV7-8 and TRBJ2-3; 8 nucleotides agree with TRBD2. Trimming took 4 bases from V and 3 from J; bases not matched to a gene: 6. The CDR3 runs to 15 residues. The germline V gene encodes CDR1 SGHVS and CDR2 FQNEAQ. The CDR3 DNA is TGTGCCAGCAGCTCGCGGGGGGTACTAACAGATACGCAGTATTTT. Its protein product is CASSSRGVLTDTQYF. The whole variable domain, filled in from reference TRBV7-8 and TRBJ2-3, reads GAGVSQSPRYKVAKRGQDVALRCDPISGHVSLFWYQQALGQGPEFLTYFQNEAQLDKSGLPSDRFFAERPEGSVSTLKIQRTQQEDSAVYLCASSSRGVLTDTQYFGPGTRLTVL.

The V call is TRBV10-3, the J call TRBJ2-5; 7 nucleotides align to TRBD1. V lost 6 bases, J lost 5 bases, and 6 bases stayed unmatched. The CDR3 is 13 amino acids. CDR1 and CDR2 (germline): ENHRY, SYGVKD. The CDR3 sequence is CAISLTGMETQYF. The DNA for the CDR3 is TGTGCCATCAGCCTGACAGGGATGGAGACCCAGTACTTC.

The chain links TRBV10-3 to TRBJ1-2, with 8 bases aligning to TRBD1. CDR3 length equals 18 residues. Per the germline V gene, CDR1 is ENHRY and CDR2 is SYGVKD. The V segment lost 0 bases and the J segment 2 bases; nucleotides outside the gene matches: 11. CDR3 amino acids: CAISESRTGRGRNYGYTF. The CDR3 coding sequence is TGTGCCATCAGTGAGTCCCGGACAGGGAGAGGTCGGAACTATGGCTACACCTTC.

J is TRBJ1-2 and V is TRBV6-5; maybe TRBD1 (5 bases). CDR3 length: 15 residues. Germline values: CDR1 MNHEY, CDR2 SVGAGI. V dropped 10 bases and J dropped 2 bases, with 20 bases sitting between them. The DNA of the CDR3 is TGTGCCACCAGAGCGGGGCCCGAAAAGAACTATGGCTACACCTTC. Its protein product is CATRAGPEKNYGYTF.

V and J are TRBV7-8 and TRBJ2-5; 8 bases fit TRBD2. This CDR3 has 15 amino acids. Trimming took 5 bases from V and 4 from J; bases not matched to a gene: 9. Germline assignment: CDR1 SGHVS and CDR2 FQNEAQ. CDR3 sequence reads: CASSKAVLAGETQYF. The CDR3 DNA sequence: TGTGCCAGCAGCAAAGCGGTGCTAGCGGGAGAGACCCAGTACTTC.

This clone was picked up a small number of times. The V gene is TRBV3-1 (or the pseudogene TRBV3-2), the J gene TRBJ1-3; D might be TRBD1 (5 bases). CDR1 LGHDT and CDR2 YNNKEL come from the germline V gene (reference sequence). The CDR3 is 15 residues long. V lost 0 bases, J lost 8 bases, and 14 bases lay in between. CDR3 loop: CASSQDRAGWYTIYF. CDR3 in DNA: TGTGCCAGCAGCCAAGATCGGGCAGGGTGGTACACCATATATTTT.

The chain is built from TRBV19 and TRBJ1-6, with 9 bases aligning to TRBD1. Trimming at V came to 6 bases and at J to 7 bases, leaving 4 bases not matched to a gene. The CDR3 contains 14 residues. CDR1 LNHDA and CDR2 SQIVND come from the germline V gene (reference sequence). The CDR3 DNA sequence: TGTGCCAGTAGCCGGACAGGGGACAATTCACCCCTCCACTTT. It specifies CASSRTGDNSPLHF.

The rearrangement joins TRBV7-9 to TRBJ2-1; TRBD2 aligns across 8 bases. This CDR3 contains 14 residues. Germline assignment: CDR1 SEHNR and CDR2 FQNEAQ (reference sequence). V lost 10 bases and J lost 7; bases outside the gene matches: 12. Here the CDR3 reads CAIDPGGPRNEQFF. The CDR3 bases are TGTGCCATCGACCCGGGGGGGCCTCGGAATGAGCAGTTCTTC.

The chain joins TRBV29-1 to TRBJ2-1; 7 nucleotides match TRBD2. Germline V gene sequence: CDR1 SQVTM, CDR2 ANQGSEA. With V trimmed by 2 bases and J by 4 bases, 5 bases remained unmatched. The CDR3 length is 14 residues. CDR3 residues: CSVEPQRDYNEQFF. CDR3 sequence (DNA): TGCAGCGTTGAACCCCAGCGGGATTACAATGAGCAGTTCTTC.

The chain joins TRBV6-5 to TRBJ1-2; D is possibly TRBD1 (5 bases). Trimming shortened V by 8 bases and J by 6 bases, and 13 bases separated the two germline ends. CDR3 size: 12 residues. Germline V gene data show CDR1 as MNHEY and CDR2 as SVGAGI. The CDR3 loop reads CASSGLLHGYTF. In nucleotides, the CDR3 is TGTGCCAGCTCGGGACTACTCCATGGCTACACCTTC.

The chain joins TRBV6-2 or TRBV6-3 to TRBJ1-4; a weak D match, TRBD1 (5 bases). The CDR3 runs 13 residues. Per the germline V gene, CDR1 is MNHEY and CDR2 is SVGEGT. Trimming took off 2 bases at V and 7 bases at J, with 8 bases between the two ends. This CDR3 is CASSYGGGEKLFF. The CDR3 DNA reads as TGTGCCAGCAGTTACGGGGGAGGTGAAAAACTGTTTTTT.

This sequence joins TRBV6-5 and TRBJ2-7; D unclear. V lost 8 bases and J 6 bases, leaving 17 bases between the germline ends. Germline V gene data show CDR1 as MNHEY and CDR2 as SVGAGI. CDR3 length equals 13 residues. Written as DNA, the CDR3 is TGTGCCAGCGCTCGAGGCATTCTGGGCGAGCAGTACTTC. Encoded protein: CASARGILGEQYF.

In its sample, this clone was seen once. The chain employs TRBV7-2 and TRBJ1-3, with D possibly TRBD1 on 5 matching bases. This CDR3 is 15 amino acids long. The V end was cut by 1 base, the J end by 4 bases, with 11 bases between. Germline V CDR1 and CDR2: SGHTA, FQGNSA. The CDR3 sequence: CASSLGAGRGNTIYF. In DNA, the CDR3 is TGTGCCAGCAGCTTAGGGGCAGGGCGCGGAAACACCATATATTTT.

J is TRBJ2-7 and V is TRBV10-3, with TRBD2 identical over 9 bases. There are 15 residues in the CDR3. From germline, CDR1 is ENHRY and CDR2 SYGVKD. The ends lost 8 bases at V and 6 bases at J; junction bases unmatched: 14. The CDR3 reads CAIGLAGTPGGEQYF. Here the CDR3 DNA reads TGTGCCATCGGGCTAGCGGGGACCCCTGGGGGCGAGCAGTACTTC.

V usage is TRBV15 and J usage is TRBJ2-1, with 10 bases aligning to TRBD2. Trimming cost V 0 bases and J 0 bases; bases outside gene matches: 11. Germline values: CDR1 LNHNV, CDR2 YYDKDF (reference sequence). CDR3 size: 20 residues. CDR3 amino acids: CATSREFVLAGDSSYNEQFF. The CDR3 nucleotides are TGTGCCACCAGCAGAGAATTCGTCCTAGCGGGGGACAGCTCCTACAATGAGCAGTTCTTC.